The 10 T cell receptor beta chains in this list originate from one sample, sequenced in a study of shared clonotypes between healthy human individuals (dated by TCRdb to 2020 to 2022). Libraries were prepared through the immunoSEQ multiplex PCR assay. TCRdb re-hosts the immuneACCESS table, in-frame sequences only. Its copies lack some clones; in the studies checked, an unresolved V gene accounts for under half of them, and the cause for the rest is not known. This sample comprises approximately 2.5 million clones, approximately 94% of them detected only once. The top ten hold about 0.38% of the sample. The specimen sequenced was naive CD4+ T cells from PBMCs. The sample's cell subset or site label, decoded: CD45RA+ positively selected. The receptors derive from a man aged 18 to 30 in good health. Some clones in this sample may be carry-over from other donors' samples.

The chain carries TRBV5-8 and TRBJ2-5, with 8 positions matching TRBD1. Germline CDR1 reads SGHTS; CDR2 reads YDEGEE. Trimming took 1 base from V and 6 from J; bases not matched to a gene: 8. The CDR3 is 15 residues long. The CDR3 bases are TGTGCCAGCAGCTTGTGGGGCAGGGGGCAACAGACCCAGTACTTC. Translation: CASSLWGRGQQTQYF. The whole variable domain, remainder taken from reference TRBV5-8 and TRBJ2-5, is EAGVTQSPTHLIKTRGQQATLRCSPISGHTSVYWYQQALGLGLQFLLWYDEGEERNRGNFPPRFSGRQFPNYSSELNVNALELEDSALYLCASSLWGRGQQTQYFGPGTRLLVL.

The rearrangement joins TRBV6-1 to TRBJ2-7; tentatively, D is TRBD1 (7 bases). CDR1 is MNHNS, CDR2 SASEGT, per germline. The CDR3 contains 13 residues. The V end lost 4 bases, the J end lost 6 bases, and 13 bases lay between the germline ends. The CDR3 reads CASSAQGGGEQYF. The CDR3 coding sequence is TGTGCCAGCAGTGCTCAGGGGGGTGGCGAGCAGTACTTC.

The rearrangement joins TRBV5-1 to TRBJ2-3; D is ambiguous. This CDR3 has 15 residues. Per germline, CDR1 SGHRS and CDR2 YFSETQ. V lost 3 bases to trimming and J lost 1 base, with 12 bases between them. The CDR3 region is CASSSVGWGTDTQYF. The CDR3 bases are TGCGCCAGCAGCTCGGTGGGGTGGGGCACAGATACGCAGTATTTT. Complete variable domain (other parts from reference TRBV5-1 and TRBJ2-3): KAGVTQTPRYLIKTRGQQVTLSCSPISGHRSVSWYQQTPGQGLQFLFEYFSETQRNKGNFPGRFSGRQFSNSRSEMNVSTLELGDSALYLCASSSVGWGTDTQYFGPGTRLTVL.

This chain connects TRBV6-1 to TRBJ2-4; TRBD1 is a possible D gene (5 bases). V gave up 0 bases and J gave up 9 bases, with 12 bases separating them. From germline, CDR1 is MNHNS and CDR2 SASEGT. The CDR3 is 14 residues long. CDR3 region: CASSEAFAQGIQYF. CDR3 nucleotides: TGTGCCAGCAGTGAAGCCTTCGCGCAGGGCATTCAGTACTTC.

The CDR3 bases are TGTGCCAGCAGTTACTCCCCCTCCTCTGGAAACACCATATATTTT. Protein sequence: CASSYSPSSGNTIYF. The chain joins TRBV6-5 to TRBJ1-3; D call uncertain. There are 15 residues in the CDR3. Trimming shortened V by 0 bases and J by 0 bases, and 6 bases separated the two germline ends. Germline CDR1 MNHEY, CDR2 SVGAGI.

The rearrangement links TRBV9 to TRBJ1-5; D gene ambiguous. Germline lookup yields CDR1 SGDLS and CDR2 YYNGEE. Deletions cut 0 bases from V and 2 bases from J, with 9 bases between. The CDR3 length is 15 residues. The DNA for the CDR3 is TGTGCCAGCAGCGTAGCCGGGTTCCGCAATCAGCCCCAGCATTTT. This gives the protein CASSVAGFRNQPQHF.

The chain has TRBV5-1 and TRBJ2-7, with D perhaps matching TRBD2 (6 bases). V was trimmed by 2 bases and J by 5 bases, leaving 14 bases between them. Looked up from germline, CDR1 is SGHRS and CDR2 is YFSETQ. The CDR3 runs to 14 residues. DNA for the CDR3: TGCGCCAGCAGCTTCGGGGCGGGAAGGGACGAGCAGTACTTC. The encoded protein is CASSFGAGRDEQYF.

The J gene is TRBJ2-2, the V gene TRBV11-2; D unresolved. The CDR3 extends over 13 amino acids. With 7 bases removed from V and 5 bases from J, the gap between germline ends came to 11 bases. The germline gives CDR1 SGHAT, CDR2 FQNNGV. CDR3 bases: TGTGCCAGCAACCTACTGGGGACCGGGGAGCTGTTTTTT. Amino acid sequence: CASNLLGTGELFF.

In regard to this clone: Other DNA sequences in this sample translate to the same CDR3. The rearrangement uses TRBV27 and TRBJ2-3; no firm D call. Deletions cut 3 bases from V and 0 bases from J, with 4 bases between. CDR3 size: 13 residues. The germline V gene encodes CDR1 MNHEY and CDR2 SMNVEV (reference sequence). CDR3 region: CASSLRSTDTQYF. DNA of the CDR3: TGTGCCAGCAGTTTGAGGAGCACAGATACGCAGTATTTT.

The chain has TRBV29-1 and TRBJ2-7, with a possible D match to TRBD2 (6 bases). CDR3 length equals 14 residues. Germline V gene data show CDR1 as SQVTM and CDR2 as ANQGSEA. V lost 4 bases and J 6 bases, leaving 19 bases between the germline ends. CDR3 bases: TGCAGCGTTGCCCCCGACTCCGGGGGAAGCGAGCAGTACTTC. The encoded protein is CSVAPDSGGSEQYF.